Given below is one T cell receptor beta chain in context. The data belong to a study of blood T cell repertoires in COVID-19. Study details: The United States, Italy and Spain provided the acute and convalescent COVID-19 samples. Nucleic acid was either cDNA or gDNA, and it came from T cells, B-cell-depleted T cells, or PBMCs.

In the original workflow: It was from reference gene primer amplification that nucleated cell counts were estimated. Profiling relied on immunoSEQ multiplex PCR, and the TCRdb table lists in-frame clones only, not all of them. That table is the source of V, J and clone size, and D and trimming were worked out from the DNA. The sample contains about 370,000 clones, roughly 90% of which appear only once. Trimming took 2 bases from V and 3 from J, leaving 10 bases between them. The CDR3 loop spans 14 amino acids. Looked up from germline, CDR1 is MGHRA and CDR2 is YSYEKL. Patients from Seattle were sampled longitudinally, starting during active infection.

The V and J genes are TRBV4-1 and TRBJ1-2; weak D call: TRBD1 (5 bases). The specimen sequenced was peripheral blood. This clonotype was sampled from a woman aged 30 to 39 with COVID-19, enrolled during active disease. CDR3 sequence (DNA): TGCGCCAGCAGCCAACAGGGTAGGGACTATGGCTACACCTTC. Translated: CASSQQGRDYGYTF.